Shown below are 12 T cell receptor beta chains from a single sample sequenced in a study of shared clonotypes between healthy human individuals. The protocol was immunoSEQ multiplex PCR, while the TCRdb copy is restricted to in-frame clones and leaves out a portion. Of 2 million to 2.5 million clones in the sample, more than 80% were seen once. The sequenced material came from naive CD4+ T cells from PBMCs. Subset in this sample: CD45RA+ positively selected. The receptors derive from a man younger than 35 in good health. Some clones in this sample may be carry-over from other donors' samples.

The chain uses TRBV25-1 and TRBJ2-7; D unresolved. V lost 3 bases to trimming and J lost 0 bases, with 12 bases between them. CDR3 length: 15 residues. Germline CDR1 is MGHDK and CDR2 is SYGVNS. The CDR3 spells CASSDPKKSSYEQYF. CDR3 bases: TGTGCCAGCAGTGATCCCAAAAAGAGCTCCTACGAGCAGTACTTC.

CDR3 loop: CASSLASGSGLRQETQYF. The CDR3 DNA follows: TGTGCCAGCAGTTTAGCTAGCGGGAGTGGCCTACGCCAAGAGACCCAGTACTTC. The V and J genes are TRBV28 and TRBJ2-5; 10 nucleotides align to TRBD2. The CDR3 runs 18 residues. V shed 2 bases and J 1 base; nucleotides not matched to a gene: 10. Germline assignment: CDR1 MDHEN and CDR2 SYDVKM.

Notes on this clone: This specimen includes other DNA sequences encoding the same CDR3. V and J are TRBV7-3 and TRBJ2-7; maybe TRBD2 (6 bases). The V end lost 2 bases, the J end lost 4 bases, and 12 bases lay between the germline ends. Germline-derived CDR1 and CDR2 are SGHTA and FQGTGA. This CDR3 is built from 14 residues. CDR3 region: CASSLGGPGYEQYF. CDR3 DNA: TGTGCCAGCAGCTTAGGAGGGCCTGGGTACGAGCAGTACTTC.

The CDR3 region has the DNA TGTGCCAGCAAAAGAGGACAGCCCAACACCGGGGAGCTGTTTTTT. Its protein is CASKRGQPNTGELFF. The V call is TRBV28, the J call TRBJ2-2; D might be TRBD1 (6 bases). CDR1 is MDHEN and CDR2 is SYDVKM in the germline V gene. The CDR3 covers 15 residues. Trimming pared 7 bases from V and 2 bases from J, leaving 14 bases between.

The CDR3 spells CASSSPNGQEAFF. The CDR3 DNA sequence: TGTGCCAGCAGCTCCCCGAATGGGCAGGAAGCTTTCTTT. The chain employs TRBV7-2 and TRBJ1-1; D unresolved. The CDR3 is made up of 13 amino acids. The germline gives CDR1 SGHTA, CDR2 FQGNSA. V lost 4 bases to trimming and J lost 8 bases, with 14 bases between them.

The chain has TRBV9 and TRBJ1-2, with TRBD1 as a possible D gene (6 bases). The CDR3 runs to 15 residues. Germline V gives CDR1 SGDLS, CDR2 YYNGEE. Trimming stripped 5 bases from V and 8 bases from J, with 22 bases between. In DNA form, the CDR3 reads TGTGCCAGCAGTACACAAAGACAGGCTCCGGGGGGCTACACCTTC. Residues: CASSTQRQAPGGYTF.

J is TRBJ2-7 and V is TRBV28; D uncertain. CDR1 is MDHEN and CDR2 is SYDVKM in the germline V gene. Trimming shortened V by 3 bases and J by 7 bases, and 7 bases separated the two germline ends. The CDR3 is 11 amino acids. The CDR3 sequence is CASSFGPEQYF. CDR3 in DNA: TGTGCCAGCAGTTTCGGGCCGGAGCAGTACTTC.

The chain is built from TRBV11-1 and TRBJ2-7; 7 positions match TRBD1. The CDR3 spans 13 residues. Germline V CDR1 and CDR2: SGHAT, FQDESV (reference sequence). The V gene end was trimmed by 5 bases and the J gene end by 2 bases; junction bases not matched to a gene: 3. CDR3 loop: CASSGTVAYEQYF. DNA for the CDR3: TGTGCCAGCAGCGGGACAGTTGCCTACGAGCAGTACTTC.

This rearrangement joins TRBV28 to TRBJ2-7, with no clear D. The CDR3 covers 15 residues. Germline lookup yields CDR1 MDHEN and CDR2 SYDVKM. Trimming stripped 5 bases from V and 0 bases from J, with 14 bases between. The CDR3 loop reads CASSPTTAFSYEQYF. In DNA form, the CDR3 reads TGTGCCAGCAGTCCGACCACAGCGTTCTCCTACGAGCAGTACTTC.

This chain joins TRBV2 and TRBJ2-5, with 11 bases matching TRBD2. Germline V gene data show CDR1 as SNHLY and CDR2 as FYNNEI. Germline trimming cut 4 bases from V and 1 base from J; bases unmatched to any gene: 11. The CDR3 totals 18 residues. This chain's CDR3 is CASSVPLAGGGSQETQYF. The CDR3 DNA sequence: TGTGCCAGCAGTGTCCCCCTAGCGGGAGGAGGTAGCCAAGAGACCCAGTACTTC.

This clone occurred once. The CDR3 nucleotides read TGTGCCAGCAGCGATACCGGGAGGTACACTGAAGCTTTCTTT. This sequence encodes CASSDTGRYTEAFF. This chain connects TRBV2 to TRBJ1-1, with no clear D. The V end was cut by 6 bases, the J end by 3 bases, with 14 bases between. The CDR3 runs to 14 residues. Germline-derived CDR1 and CDR2 are SNHLY and FYNNEI.

The chain joins TRBV7-8 to TRBJ2-1, with no clear D. The CDR3 runs to 15 residues. CDR1 and CDR2 from the germline V gene are SGHVS and FQNEAQ. Deletions cut 2 bases from V and 7 bases from J, with 15 bases between. The CDR3 protein is CASSLRPLTGNEQFF. Written as DNA, the CDR3 is TGTGCCAGCAGCTTAAGGCCTCTAACTGGAAATGAGCAGTTCTTC.